The text below deals with one TCR beta chain. From germline, CDR1 is SGHAT and CDR2 FQNNGV. This CDR3 comprises 16 residues. V shed 0 bases and J shed 0 bases, with 9 bases lying between them. The source of the sample is a study of blood T cell repertoires in COVID-19. Study-level background: Donors in the United States, Italy and Spain gave samples during acute or convalescent COVID-19. The cDNA or gDNA used as material had been derived from T cells, B-cell-depleted T cells, or PBMCs.

In the source study's methods: Estimates of nucleated cell counts were drawn from the amplification of reference gene primers. Method: immunoSEQ multiplex PCR; TCRdb's copy keeps in-frame clones and lacks some. V, J and clone size reflect that table, while D and trimming were determined from the DNA. The sample consists of more than 30,000 clones, over 75% of them appearing once. The clonotype was recovered from a man aged 55 to 70 with active COVID-19. This chain connects TRBV11-2 to TRBJ1-3, with D possibly being TRBD1 (6 bases). The sequenced material came from peripheral blood. CDR3 sequence reads: CASSLEGGPSGNTIYF. CDR3 DNA: TGTGCCAGCAGCTTAGAGGGGGGGCCCTCTGGAAACACCATATATTTT.